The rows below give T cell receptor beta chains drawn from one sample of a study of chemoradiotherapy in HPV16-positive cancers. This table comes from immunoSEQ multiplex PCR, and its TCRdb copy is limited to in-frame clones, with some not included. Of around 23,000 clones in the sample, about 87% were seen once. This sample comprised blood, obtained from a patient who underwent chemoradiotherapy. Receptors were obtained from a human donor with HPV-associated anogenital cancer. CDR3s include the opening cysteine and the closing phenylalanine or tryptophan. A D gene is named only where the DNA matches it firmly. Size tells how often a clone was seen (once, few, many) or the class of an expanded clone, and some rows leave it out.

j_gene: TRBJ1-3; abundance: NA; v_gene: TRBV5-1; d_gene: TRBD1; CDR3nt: TGCGCCAGCAGCCGAACAGGGGTACGCCCTGGAAACACCATATATTTT; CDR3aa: CASSRTGVRPGNTIYF
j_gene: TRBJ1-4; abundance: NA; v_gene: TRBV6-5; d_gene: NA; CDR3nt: TGTGCCAGCAGTCGTTTCGGGGGGCTAGAGGGGAAACTGTTTTTT; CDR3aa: CASSRFGGLEGKLFF
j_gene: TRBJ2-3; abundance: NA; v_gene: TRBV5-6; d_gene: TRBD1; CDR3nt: TGTGCCAGCAGCTGGGGGACAGGCACCCCGGATACGCAGTATTTT; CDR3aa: CASSWGTGTPDTQYF
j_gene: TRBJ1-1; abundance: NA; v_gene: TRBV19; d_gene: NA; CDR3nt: TGTGCCAGTAGTATCGGTCAGTTGAACACTGAAGCTTTCTTT; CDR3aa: CASSIGQLNTEAFF
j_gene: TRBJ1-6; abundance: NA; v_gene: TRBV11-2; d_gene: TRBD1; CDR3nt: TGTGCCAGTCAAAGGGACAGGGTGAGGTCACCCCTCCACTTT; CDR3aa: CASQRDRVRSPLHF
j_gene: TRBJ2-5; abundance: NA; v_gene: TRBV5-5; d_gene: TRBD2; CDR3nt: TGTGCCAGCAGCTTCTCTAGCGGGGGGTGGTTGAGGACCCAGTACTTC; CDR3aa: CASSFSSGGWLRTQYF
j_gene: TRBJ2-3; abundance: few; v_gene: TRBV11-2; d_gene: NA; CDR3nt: TGTGCCAGCAGCCGTGTGGGGGGCGGAGATACGCAGTATTTT; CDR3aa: CASSRVGGGDTQYF
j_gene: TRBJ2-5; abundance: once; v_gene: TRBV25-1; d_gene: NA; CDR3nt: TGTGCCAGCAGTGATTCCGGGACGCCTGGGCTTCGGGAGCAGTACTTC; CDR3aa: CASSDSGTPGLREQYF
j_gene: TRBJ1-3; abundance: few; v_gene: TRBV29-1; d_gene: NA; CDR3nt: TGCAGCGTTGAATGGGCGGGGGGGGCTGGAAACACCATATATTTT; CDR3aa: CSVEWAGGAGNTIYF
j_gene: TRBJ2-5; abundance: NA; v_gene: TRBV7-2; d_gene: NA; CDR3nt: TGTGCCAGCAGCTTAGGGGCCGGGGAGACCCAGTACTTC; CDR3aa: CASSLGAGETQYF
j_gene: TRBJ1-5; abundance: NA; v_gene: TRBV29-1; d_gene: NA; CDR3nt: TGCAGCGCCGGAGGCGGGAGGGGTCAGCCCCAGCATTTT; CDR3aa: CSAGGGRGQPQHF
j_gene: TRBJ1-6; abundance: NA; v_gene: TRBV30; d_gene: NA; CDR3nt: TGTGCCTGGACCCCAAACCCGAATTCACCCCTCCACTTT; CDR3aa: CAWTPNPNSPLHF
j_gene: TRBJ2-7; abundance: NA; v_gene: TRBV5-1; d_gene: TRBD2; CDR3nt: TGCGCCAGCAGCGCCCCTCCAGCGGGGGCCTACGAGCAGTACTTC; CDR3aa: CASSAPPAGAYEQYF
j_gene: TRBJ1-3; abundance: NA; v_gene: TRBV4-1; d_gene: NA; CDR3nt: TGCGCCAGCAGCCAAGATCGAGAGATCGGAAACACCATATATTTT; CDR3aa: CASSQDREIGNTIYF
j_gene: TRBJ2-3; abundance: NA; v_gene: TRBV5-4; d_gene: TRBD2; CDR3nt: TGTGCCAGCAGCTTATCAGGGAGGGAGACAGATACGCAGTATTTT; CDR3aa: CASSLSGRETDTQYF
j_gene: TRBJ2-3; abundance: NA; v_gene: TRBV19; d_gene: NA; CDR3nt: TGTGCCAGTAGTATCCCCCCAGGACATACGCAGTATTTT; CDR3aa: CASSIPPGHTQYF
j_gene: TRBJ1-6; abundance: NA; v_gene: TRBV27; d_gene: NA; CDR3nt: TGTGCCAGTCGCAGGGGAAGAGATAATTCACCCCTCCACTTT; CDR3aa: CASRRGRDNSPLHF
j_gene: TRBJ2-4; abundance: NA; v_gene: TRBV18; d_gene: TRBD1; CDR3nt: TGTGCCAGCTCACGAGCCACCGGGACAGAAAACATTCAGTACTTC; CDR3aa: CASSRATGTENIQYF
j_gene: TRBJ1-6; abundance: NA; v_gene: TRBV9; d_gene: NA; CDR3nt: TGTGCCAGCAGCGGCGAGCGGGATAATTCACCCCTCCACTTT; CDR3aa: CASSGERDNSPLHF
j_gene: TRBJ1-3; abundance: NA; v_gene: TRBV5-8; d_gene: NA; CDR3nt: TGTGCCAGCAGCTTGCTCTTCTCTGGAAACACCATATATTTT; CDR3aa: CASSLLFSGNTIYF
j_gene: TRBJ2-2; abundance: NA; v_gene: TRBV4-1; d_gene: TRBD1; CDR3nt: TGCGCCAGCAGCCAGGGGACAGGGAACACCGGGGAGCTGTTTTTT; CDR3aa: CASSQGTGNTGELFF
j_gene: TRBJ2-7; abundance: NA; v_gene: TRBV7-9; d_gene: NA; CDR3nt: TGTGCCAGCAGTTTTCGGGGGTCATCTTCCTACGAGCAGTACTTC; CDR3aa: CASSFRGSSSYEQYF
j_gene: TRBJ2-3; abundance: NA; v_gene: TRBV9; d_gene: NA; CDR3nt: TGTGCCAGCAGCGTTCGGACTCTCACAGATACGCAGTATTTT; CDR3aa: CASSVRTLTDTQYF
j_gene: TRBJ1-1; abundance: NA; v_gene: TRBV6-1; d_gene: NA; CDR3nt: TGTGCCAGCATCCTCGCTGAAGCTTTCTTT; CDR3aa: CASILAEAFF
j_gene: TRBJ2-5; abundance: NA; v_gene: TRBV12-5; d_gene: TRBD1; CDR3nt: TGTGCTAGTGGTTTGGGGGACAGGGATATAGAGACCCAGTACTTC; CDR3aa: CASGLGDRDIETQYF
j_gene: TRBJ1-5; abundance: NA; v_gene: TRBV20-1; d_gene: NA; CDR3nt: TGCAGTGCTAGGGTGGGCCCCGCCCAGCATTTT; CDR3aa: CSARVGPAQHF
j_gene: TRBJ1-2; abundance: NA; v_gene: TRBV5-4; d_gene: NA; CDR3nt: TGTGCCAGCAGCCCCCCCGGGGGGGGGAGGGGCTACACCTTC; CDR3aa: CASSPPGGGRGYTF
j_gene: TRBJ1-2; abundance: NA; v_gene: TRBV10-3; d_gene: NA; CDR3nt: TGTGCCATCAGTGAGTCGGGGCAGAGGACCCGCGCGGTGGGCTACACCTTC; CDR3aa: CAISESGQRTRAVGYTF
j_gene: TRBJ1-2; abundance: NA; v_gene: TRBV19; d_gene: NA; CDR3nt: TGTGCCAGTAGAATGGACAAGATTAATGGCTACACCTTC; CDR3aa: CASRMDKINGYTF
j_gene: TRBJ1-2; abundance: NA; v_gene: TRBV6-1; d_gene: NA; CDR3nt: TGTGCCAGCAGGCTTGGAGGGGCCAACTATGGCTACACCTTC; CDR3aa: CASRLGGANYGYTF
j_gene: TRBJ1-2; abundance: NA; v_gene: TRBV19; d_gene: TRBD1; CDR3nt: TGTGCCAGTAGTATAAATTCGGAACAGGGGTCTTTCTATGGCTACACCTTC; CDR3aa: CASSINSEQGSFYGYTF
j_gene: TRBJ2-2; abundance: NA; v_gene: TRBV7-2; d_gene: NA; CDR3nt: TGTGCCAGCAGCTTATCGTCTGACCCCGGGACCGGGGAGCTGTTTTTT; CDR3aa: CASSLSSDPGTGELFF
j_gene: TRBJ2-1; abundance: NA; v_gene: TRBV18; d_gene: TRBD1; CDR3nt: TGTGCCAGCTCACCCCTGACAGGGGCACTTTACAATGAGCAGTTCTTC; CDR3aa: CASSPLTGALYNEQFF
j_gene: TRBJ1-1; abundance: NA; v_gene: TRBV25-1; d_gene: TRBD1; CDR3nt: TGTGCCAGCAGTTCCCGGACAGGGGAACGTGCTTTCTTT; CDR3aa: CASSSRTGERAFF
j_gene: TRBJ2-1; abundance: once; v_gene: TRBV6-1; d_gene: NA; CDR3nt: TGTGCCAGCAGCGAAACAGGGATGGTTAATGAGCAGTTCTTC; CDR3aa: CASSETGMVNEQFF
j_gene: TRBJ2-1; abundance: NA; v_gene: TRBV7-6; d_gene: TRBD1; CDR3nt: TGTGCCAGCAGCAAGCTCGGACAGGGGGTAGTAGGTGAGCAGTTCTTC; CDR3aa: CASSKLGQGVVGEQFF
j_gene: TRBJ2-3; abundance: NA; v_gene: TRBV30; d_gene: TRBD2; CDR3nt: TGTGCCGCGACTAGCGGGGGAAGCACAGATACGCAGTATTTT; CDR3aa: CAATSGGSTDTQYF
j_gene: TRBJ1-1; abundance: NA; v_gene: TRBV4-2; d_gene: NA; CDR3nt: TGTGCCAGCAGCCAAGACAGGGACACTGAAGCTTTCTTT; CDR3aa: CASSQDRDTEAFF
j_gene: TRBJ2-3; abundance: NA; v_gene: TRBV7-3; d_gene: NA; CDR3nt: TGTGCCAGCAGCTTAAGTGGGGATACGCAGTATTTT; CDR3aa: CASSLSGDTQYF
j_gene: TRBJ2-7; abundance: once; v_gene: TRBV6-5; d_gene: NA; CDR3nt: TGTGCCAGCAGTTCGATAAGGACGATGCCCTACGAGCAGTACTTC; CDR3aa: CASSSIRTMPYEQYF